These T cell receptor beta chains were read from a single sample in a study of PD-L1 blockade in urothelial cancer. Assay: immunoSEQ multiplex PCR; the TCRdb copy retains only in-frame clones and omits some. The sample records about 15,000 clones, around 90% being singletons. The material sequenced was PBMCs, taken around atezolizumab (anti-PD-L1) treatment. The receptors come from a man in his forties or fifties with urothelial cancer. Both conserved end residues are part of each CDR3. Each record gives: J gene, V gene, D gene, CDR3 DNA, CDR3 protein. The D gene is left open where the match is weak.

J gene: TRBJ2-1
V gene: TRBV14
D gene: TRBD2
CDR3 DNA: TGTGCCAGCAGCCTTCGGACTAGCGGGAACAATGAGCAGTTCTTC
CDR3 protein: CASSLRTSGNNEQFF

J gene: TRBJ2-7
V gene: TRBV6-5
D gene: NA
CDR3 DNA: TGTGCCAGCAGAACAGGGTTTGGCTACGAGCAGTACTTC
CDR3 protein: CASRTGFGYEQYF

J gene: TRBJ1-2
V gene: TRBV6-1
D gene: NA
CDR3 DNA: TGTGCCAGCAGTGTCGGGAGCTCTAACTATGGCTACACCTTC
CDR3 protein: CASSVGSSNYGYTF

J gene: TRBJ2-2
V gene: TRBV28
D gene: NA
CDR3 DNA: TGTGCCAGCAGTCACGGGACTTTTACCGGGGAGCTGTTTTTT
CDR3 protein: CASSHGTFTGELFF

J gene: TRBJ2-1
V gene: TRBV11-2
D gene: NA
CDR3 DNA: TGTGCCAGCAGCTTAGAGGCGGATTCCAGTGAGCAGTTCTTC
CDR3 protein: CASSLEADSSEQFF

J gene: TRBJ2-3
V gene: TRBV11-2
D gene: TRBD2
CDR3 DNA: TGTGCCAGCAGCCCTAGCGGGAGGGACACAGATACGCAGTATTTT
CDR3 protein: CASSPSGRDTDTQYF

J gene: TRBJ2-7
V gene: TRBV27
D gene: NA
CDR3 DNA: TGTGCCAGCAGTTTTCTAGGGGCCTACGAGCAGTACTTC
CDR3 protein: CASSFLGAYEQYF

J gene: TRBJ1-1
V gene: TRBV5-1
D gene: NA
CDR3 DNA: TGCGCCAGCAGCAAAGCAGGGGTAACTGAAGCTTTCTTT
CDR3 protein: CASSKAGVTEAFF

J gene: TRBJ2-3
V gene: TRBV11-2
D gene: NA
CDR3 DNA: TGTGCCAGCAGCTTAGACCCCATGGGGGCGGGGGGCACAGATACGCAGTATTTT
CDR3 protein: CASSLDPMGAGGTDTQYF

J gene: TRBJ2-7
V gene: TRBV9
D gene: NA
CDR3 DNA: TGTGCCAGCAGCCTAGTAGCGAGTCCCTACGAGCAGTACTTC
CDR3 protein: CASSLVASPYEQYF

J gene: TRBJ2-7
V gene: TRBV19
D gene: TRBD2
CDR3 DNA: TGTGCCAGTAGTGTAGCGGGAACATCCTCCCCCTACGAGCAGTACTTC
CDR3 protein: CASSVAGTSSPYEQYF

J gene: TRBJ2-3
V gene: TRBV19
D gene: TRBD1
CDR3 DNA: TGTGCCAGTAGTATAGTAAGGACAGGCAGCACAGATACGCAGTATTTT
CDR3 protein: CASSIVRTGSTDTQYF

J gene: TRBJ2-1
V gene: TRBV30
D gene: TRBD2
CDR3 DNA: TGTGCCTGGACTAGCGGACTAATATACAATGAGCAGTTCTTC
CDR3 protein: CAWTSGLIYNEQFF

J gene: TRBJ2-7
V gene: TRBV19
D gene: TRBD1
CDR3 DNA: TGTGCCAGTAGAACGACCCCGGGGACAGTCCCCTACGAGCAGTACTTC
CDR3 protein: CASRTTPGTVPYEQYF

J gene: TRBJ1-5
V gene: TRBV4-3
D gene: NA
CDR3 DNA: TGCGCCAGCAGCCAAGATCGGGGGCCCCAGCATTTT
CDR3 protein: CASSQDRGPQHF

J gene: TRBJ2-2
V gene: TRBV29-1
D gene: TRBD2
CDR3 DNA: TGCAGCGTTGAAGATCCCCTGGGGACTAGCGCTAACACCGGGGAGCTGTTTTTT
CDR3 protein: CSVEDPLGTSANTGELFF

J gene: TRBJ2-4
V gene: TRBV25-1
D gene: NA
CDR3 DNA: TGTGCCAGCAGTGAACTGGGGGGTAGAGCCAAAAACATTCAGTACTTC
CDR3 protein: CASSELGGRAKNIQYF

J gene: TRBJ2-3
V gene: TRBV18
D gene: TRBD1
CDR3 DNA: TGTGCCAGCTCACGAGACCAGGGGGCCCGGACAGATACGCAGTATTTT
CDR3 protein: CASSRDQGARTDTQYF